Following are 23 T cell receptor beta chains from one sample sequenced in a study of T cell changes during pregnancy in multiple sclerosis. The repertoire was sequenced with immunoSEQ multiplex PCR; TCRdb's copy has only in-frame clones and lacks some. This table holds more than 45,000 clones, 80% to 95% found once. Sequences were derived from CD4+ T cells from peripheral blood mononuclear cells, sampled after pregnancy. These receptors were collected from a female donor with multiple sclerosis, enrolled in a pregnancy study.

This chain links TRBV11-3 with TRBJ1-2, with a tentative D call TRBD1 (5 bases). From germline, CDR1 is SGHNT and CDR2 YENEEA. Trimming took 7 bases from V and 0 from J, leaving 9 bases between them. The CDR3 contains 13 residues. This CDR3 is CASMGDSNYGYTF. The CDR3 nucleotides are TGTGCCAGCATGGGGGACTCTAACTATGGCTACACCTTC. Together with reference TRBV11-3 and TRBJ1-2, the CDR3 gives the full variable domain: EAGVVQSPRYKIIEKKQPVAFWCNPISGHNTLYWYLQNLGQGPELLIRYENEEAVDDSQLPKDRFSAERLKGVDSTLKIQPAELGDSAVYLCASMGDSNYGYTFGSGTRLTVV.

The chain links TRBV6-4 to TRBJ2-1; 11 bases map to TRBD2. The CDR3 contains 15 residues. Germline values: CDR1 MRHNA, CDR2 SNTAGT. The trim removed 6 bases at V and 6 bases at J, leaving 7 bases unmatched. CDR3 DNA: TGTGCCAGCAGGGCCGTAGGACTAGCGGGCAATGAGCAGTTCTTC. Translating gives CASRAVGLAGNEQFF.

This chain joins TRBV30 and TRBJ2-1; 9 bases align to TRBD2. The V and J ends lost 6 bases and 7 bases, in that order; junction bases with no gene match: 10. This CDR3 region has 14 residues. CDR1 is GTSNPN, CDR2 SVGIG, per germline (reference sequence). As DNA, the CDR3 is TGTGCCTGCTCGACTAGCGGCTTGACTAATGAGCAGTTCTTC. It yields the protein CACSTSGLTNEQFF.

The V call is TRBV5-1, the J call TRBJ2-5; 8 bases map to TRBD2. The CDR3 consists of 13 residues. Germline CDR1 SGHRS, CDR2 YFSETQ. Trimming took 4 bases from V and 4 from J; bases not matched to a gene: 3. The CDR3 coding sequence is TGCGCCAGCAGCCCAAGCGGGAGAGAGACCCAGTACTTC. It is translated as CASSPSGRETQYF.

The CDR3 DNA reads as TGTGCCATCAGTAGACTAGCGGGATATGGCAATGAGCAGTTCTTC. It encodes CAISRLAGYGNEQFF. The rearrangement joins TRBV10-3 to TRBJ2-1; TRBD2 aligns across 11 bases. This CDR3 comprises 15 residues. Per germline, CDR1 ENHRY and CDR2 SYGVKD. V was pared by 5 bases and J by 6 bases, with 6 bases of the junction left unmatched.

This rearrangement joins TRBV19 to TRBJ1-2; 9 bases are a match to TRBD1. There are 14 residues in the CDR3. The V and J ends lost 5 bases and 5 bases, in that order; junction bases with no gene match: 6. From germline, CDR1 is LNHDA and CDR2 SQIVND (reference sequence). CDR3 coding DNA: TGTGCCAGTAGTTGGAGGACAGGGGATTATGGCTACACCTTC. Amino acid sequence: CASSWRTGDYGYTF.

This clone was found once. The chain recombines TRBV7-2 with TRBJ2-5; D might be TRBD1 (5 bases). The CDR3 covers 14 residues. V shed 2 bases and J shed 7 bases, with 14 bases lying between them. Per the germline V gene, CDR1 is SGHTA and CDR2 is FQGNSA. CDR3 sequence (DNA): TGTGCCAGCAGCTTACGAAGGGGCTATGGGACCCAGTACTTC. Translating gives CASSLRRGYGTQYF.

The genes are TRBV4-3 and TRBJ1-4; tentative D call: TRBD1 (6 bases). V was clipped by 4 bases and J by 8 bases, with 17 bases between them. Germline V CDR1 and CDR2: LGHNA, YSLEER. CDR3 size: 15 residues. The chain's CDR3 is CASSLSRGRGEKLFF. The CDR3 DNA reads as TGCGCCAGCAGCCTTTCCAGGGGCCGCGGGGAAAAACTGTTTTTT.

This chain uses TRBV2 with TRBJ2-2, with TRBD2 identical over 9 bases. The V and J ends lost 10 bases and 2 bases, in that order; junction bases with no gene match: 5. CDR1 and CDR2 (germline): SNHLY, FYNNEI. CDR3 size: 14 residues. The CDR3 bases are TGTGCCACCTTGACTAGCGGTAACACCGGGGAGCTGTTTTTT. It codes for CATLTSGNTGELFF.

J is TRBJ1-5 and V is TRBV6-1, with 7 bases aligning to TRBD1. Germline V CDR1 and CDR2: MNHNS, SASEGT. The J segment lost 4 bases and the V segment lost 3 bases, leaving 9 bases of the junction unmatched. The CDR3 totals 16 residues. CDR3 amino acids: CASSEAPTGLNQPQHF. CDR3 nucleotides: TGTGCCAGCAGTGAGGCGCCGACAGGGCTGAATCAGCCCCAGCATTTT.

This clone occurred once. The chain recombines TRBV11-3 with TRBJ2-3; 13 positions agree with TRBD2. This CDR3 comprises 18 residues. Germline CDR1 reads SGHNT; CDR2 reads YENEEA. The J segment lost 4 bases and the V segment lost 2 bases, leaving 9 bases of the junction unmatched. The CDR3: CASSLRLAGGTFADTQYF. In nucleotides, the CDR3 is TGTGCCAGCAGCTTAAGACTAGCGGGAGGTACTTTCGCAGATACGCAGTATTTT. The full variable domain, completed using reference TRBV11-3 and TRBJ2-3, is EAGVVQSPRYKIIEKKQPVAFWCNPISGHNTLYWYLQNLGQGPELLIRYENEEAVDDSQLPKDRFSAERLKGVDSTLKIQPAELGDSAVYLCASSLRLAGGTFADTQYFGPGTRLTVL.

CDR3 protein: CASSLLGQGVEAFF. In DNA, the CDR3 is TGTGCCAGCAGTTTACTGGGACAGGGGGTTGAAGCTTTCTTT. This sequence joins TRBV28 and TRBJ1-1; 11 positions agree with TRBD1. V gave up 2 bases and J gave up 7 bases; unmatched junction bases: 3. CDR3 size: 14 residues. The germline CDR1 and CDR2 sequences are MDHEN and SYDVKM.

The rearrangement uses TRBV9 and TRBJ2-5, with 7 positions matching TRBD2. The trim removed 0 bases at V and 4 bases at J, leaving 3 bases unmatched. Germline V lookup: CDR1 SGDLS, CDR2 YYNGEE. The length of the CDR3 is 14 residues. The CDR3 DNA follows: TGTGCCAGCAGCGTAGCTACGGGAGGAGAGACCCAGTACTTC. Its translation: CASSVATGGETQYF.

This rearrangement joins TRBV29-1 to TRBJ2-5, with 7 bases identical to TRBD1. Germline CDR1 reads SQVTM; CDR2 reads ANQGSEA. CDR3 length equals 14 residues. V shed 0 bases, J shed 7 bases, and the junction held 8 bases outside the gene matches. CDR3 amino acids: CSVEDWTGPRTQYF. Written as DNA, the CDR3 is TGCAGCGTTGAAGATTGGACAGGCCCCAGGACCCAGTACTTC.

This clone has just one count. The V and J genes are TRBV9 and TRBJ2-5; 11 bases are a match to TRBD2. This CDR3 is built from 15 residues. CDR1 is SGDLS, CDR2 YYNGEE, per germline. V was clipped by 4 bases and J by 2 bases; unmatched bases: 4. The DNA of the CDR3 is TGTGCCAGCAGCTTTAGGACTAGCGGGCAAGAGACCCAGTACTTC. It specifies CASSFRTSGQETQYF.

The chain joins TRBV19 to TRBJ2-7, with 7 bases fitting TRBD2. In germline, CDR1 is LNHDA, CDR2 SQIVND (reference sequence). The J segment lost 4 bases and the V segment lost 6 bases, leaving 12 bases of the junction unmatched. The CDR3 extends over 15 amino acids. CDR3 residues: CASRGAGERGYEQYF. CDR3 bases: TGTGCCAGTAGGGGCGCGGGAGAGAGGGGTTACGAGCAGTACTTC.

The chain combines TRBV9 with TRBJ2-5, with TRBD2 matching over 11 bases. Germline CDR1 reads SGDLS; CDR2 reads YYNGEE. The CDR3 loop spans 18 amino acids. The ends lost 1 base at V and 3 bases at J; junction bases unmatched: 11. The CDR3 DNA follows: TGTGCCAGCAGCGTACCGGCTAGCGGGAGGAGGTTGAAAGAGACCCAGTACTTC. Translating it yields CASSVPASGRRLKETQYF.

The chain joins TRBV18 to TRBJ1-2, with TRBD1 as a possible D gene (6 bases). V was clipped by 6 bases and J by 6 bases, with 20 bases between them. The CDR3 is 15 residues long. The germline V gene encodes CDR1 KGHSH and CDR2 LQKENI. The CDR3 coding sequence is TGTGCCAGCTCTCCAGTGGGACACTTAGGTGATGGCTACACCTTC. Translated: CASSPVGHLGDGYTF.

This sequence joins TRBV19 and TRBJ2-3; TRBD2 agrees at 14 bases. This CDR3 has 16 amino acids. Germline V gene data show CDR1 as LNHDA and CDR2 as SQIVND (reference sequence). Unmatched junction bases numbered 4, after V lost 3 bases and J lost 5 bases. CDR3 loop: CASSMGGLAGVDTQYF. CDR3 DNA: TGTGCCAGTAGTATGGGGGGACTAGCGGGAGTAGATACGCAGTATTTT.

The V gene is TRBV19, the J gene TRBJ2-7, with 8 bases identical to TRBD2. The germline gives CDR1 LNHDA, CDR2 SQIVND (reference sequence). CDR3 length: 13 amino acids. Trimming at V came to 4 bases and at J to 4 bases, leaving 3 bases not matched to a gene. The DNA for the CDR3 is TGTGCCAGTAGTAGGGCTAGCGGGTACGAGCAGTACTTC. Protein sequence: CASSRASGYEQYF.

The rearrangement links TRBV6-4 to TRBJ1-1, with 9 bases aligning to TRBD1. This CDR3 has 14 amino acids. With 6 bases clipped from V and 4 bases from J, the junction kept 6 bases outside the gene matches. The germline V gene encodes CDR1 MRHNA and CDR2 SNTAGT. This chain's CDR3 is CASRDTDRGTEAFF. The CDR3 nucleotides are TGTGCCAGCAGAGATACGGACAGGGGCACTGAAGCTTTCTTT.

The gene calls are TRBV25-1 and TRBJ1-1; D unresolved. Germline V gene lookup returns CDR1 MGHDK and CDR2 SYGVNS. The CDR3 spans 11 residues. Trimming pared 8 bases from V and 2 bases from J, leaving 6 bases between. The CDR3 here is CASVHNTEAFF. The CDR3 nucleotides are TGTGCCAGCGTACACAACACTGAAGCTTTCTTT.

This chain uses TRBV11-2 with TRBJ2-7; D not resolved. The CDR3 spans 14 residues. CDR1 is SGHAT, CDR2 FQNNGV, per germline. Trimming cost V 2 bases and J 5 bases, with 13 bases left between them. This chain's CDR3 is CASSLFNQGDEQYF. As DNA, the CDR3 is TGTGCCAGCAGCTTATTTAACCAAGGAGACGAGCAGTACTTC. Full variable domain (remainder filled in from reference TRBV11-2 and TRBJ2-7): EAGVAQSPRYKIIEKRQSVAFWCNPISGHATLYWYQQILGQGPKLLIQFQNNGVVDDSQLPKDRFSAERLKGVDSTLKIQPAKLEDSAVYLCASSLFNQGDEQYFGPGTRLTVT.